Below, one T cell receptor beta chain is given with its context. Its antigen is as yet unknown. In the PCR, 60 Vbeta and 13 Jbeta primers were used. The method was immunoSEQ multiplex PCR; TCRdb's version includes in-frame clones alone and lacks a portion of them. The repertoire consists of 90,000 to 110,000 clones, with 65% to 85% occurring once and the leading ten covering over 5%. V gave up 3 bases and J gave up 6 bases; unmatched junction bases: 4. CDR1 and CDR2 from the germline V gene are LNHDA and SQIVND (reference sequence). CDR3 length: 13 residues. The data are from a study of cytomegalovirus exposure and HLA in healthy donors. Overall study context: Previous work identified 95 million to 120 million unique TCR beta sequences from around 170 million T cells. Overall study findings and caveats: Most TCRs appeared rarely, but some public TCRs recurred in many donors. A later analysis reportedly identified an Asian-associated ancestry cluster as carrying fewer N-insertions than the approximately 670-donor mean. Data from an earlier analysis indicated that most TCR beta V segments were productive either about 87% or about 30% of the time.

The chain carries TRBV19 and TRBJ2-7; the match to TRBD1 covers 8 bases. The sequencing sample was made of PBMCs. The clonotype comes from a man younger than 35 in good health and CMV-seronegative. This CDR3 is CASSIGQGVEQYF. The CDR3 DNA follows: TGTGCCAGTAGTATCGGACAGGGAGTCGAGCAGTACTTC.